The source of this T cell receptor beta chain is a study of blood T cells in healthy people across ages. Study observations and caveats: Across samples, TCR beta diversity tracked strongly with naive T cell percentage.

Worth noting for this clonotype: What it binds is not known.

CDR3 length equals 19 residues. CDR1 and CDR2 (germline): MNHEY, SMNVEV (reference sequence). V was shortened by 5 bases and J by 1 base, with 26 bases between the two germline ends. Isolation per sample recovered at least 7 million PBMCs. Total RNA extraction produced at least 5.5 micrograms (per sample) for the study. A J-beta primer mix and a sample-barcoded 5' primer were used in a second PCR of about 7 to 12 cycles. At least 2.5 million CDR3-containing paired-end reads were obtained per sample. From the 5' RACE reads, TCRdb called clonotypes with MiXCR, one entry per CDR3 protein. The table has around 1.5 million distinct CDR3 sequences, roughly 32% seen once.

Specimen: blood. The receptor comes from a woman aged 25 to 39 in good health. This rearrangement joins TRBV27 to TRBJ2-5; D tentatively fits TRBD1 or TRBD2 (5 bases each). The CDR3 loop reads CASSPVYGGGPILQETQYF. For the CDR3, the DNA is TGTGCCAGCAGTCCGGTTTATGGGGGTGGGCCGATACTCCAAGAGACCCAGTACTTC.